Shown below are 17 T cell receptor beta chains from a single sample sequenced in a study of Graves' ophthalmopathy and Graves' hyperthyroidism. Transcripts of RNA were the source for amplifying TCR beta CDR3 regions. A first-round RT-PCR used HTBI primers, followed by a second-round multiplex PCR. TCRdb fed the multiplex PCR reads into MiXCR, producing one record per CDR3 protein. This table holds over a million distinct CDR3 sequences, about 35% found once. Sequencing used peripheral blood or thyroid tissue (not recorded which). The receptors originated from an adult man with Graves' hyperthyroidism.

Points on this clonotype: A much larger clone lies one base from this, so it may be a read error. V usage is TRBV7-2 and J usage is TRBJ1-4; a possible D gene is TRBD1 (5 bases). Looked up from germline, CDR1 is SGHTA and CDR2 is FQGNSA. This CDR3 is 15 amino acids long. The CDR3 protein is CARSLAGTPPEKLFF. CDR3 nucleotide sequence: TGTGCCAGGAGCTTAGCCGGGACCCCCCCTGAAAAACTGTTTTTT.

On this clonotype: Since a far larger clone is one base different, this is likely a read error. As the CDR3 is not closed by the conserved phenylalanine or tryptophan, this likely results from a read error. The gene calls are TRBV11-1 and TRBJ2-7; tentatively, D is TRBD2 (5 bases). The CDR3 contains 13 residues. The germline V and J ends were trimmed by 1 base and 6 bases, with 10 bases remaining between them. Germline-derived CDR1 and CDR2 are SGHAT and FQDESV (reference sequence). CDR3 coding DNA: TGTGCCAGCAGCTTAGTCCGGGGATCCGAGCAGTACCTC. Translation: CASSLVRGSEQYL.

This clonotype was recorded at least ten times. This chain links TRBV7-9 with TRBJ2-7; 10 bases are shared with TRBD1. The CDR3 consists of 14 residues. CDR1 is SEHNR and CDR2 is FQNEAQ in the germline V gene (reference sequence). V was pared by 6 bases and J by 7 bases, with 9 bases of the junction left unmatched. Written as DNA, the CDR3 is TGTGCCAGCAGTATAGCAGGGGACAGGGGTGAGCAGTACTTC. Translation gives CASSIAGDRGEQYF.

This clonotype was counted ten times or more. The CDR3 protein is CASSWGLNLLLNTEAFF. The CDR3 nucleotides are TGTGCCAGCAGTTGGGGACTCAACCTCCTCTTGAACACTGAAGCTTTCTTT. V usage is TRBV6-2 or TRBV6-3 and J usage is TRBJ1-1; possibly TRBD1 for D (5 bases). Trimming took off 4 bases at V and 0 bases at J, with 18 bases between the two ends. This CDR3 is 17 amino acids long. CDR1 MNHEY and CDR2 SVGEGT come from the germline V gene.

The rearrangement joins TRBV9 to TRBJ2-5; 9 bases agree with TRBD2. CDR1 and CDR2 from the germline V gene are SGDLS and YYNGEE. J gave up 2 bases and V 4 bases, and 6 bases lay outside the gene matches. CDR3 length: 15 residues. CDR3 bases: TGTGCCAGCAGCTACGAGGCGGGGGGGCAAGAGACCCAGTACTTC. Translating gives CASSYEAGGQETQYF.

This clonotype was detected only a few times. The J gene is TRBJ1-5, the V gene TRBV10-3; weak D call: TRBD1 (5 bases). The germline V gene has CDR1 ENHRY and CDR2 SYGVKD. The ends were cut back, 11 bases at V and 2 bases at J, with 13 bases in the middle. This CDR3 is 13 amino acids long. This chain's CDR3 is CAAGGVGNQPQHF. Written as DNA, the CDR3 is TGTGCCGCAGGAGGGGTAGGCAATCAGCCCCAGCATTTT.

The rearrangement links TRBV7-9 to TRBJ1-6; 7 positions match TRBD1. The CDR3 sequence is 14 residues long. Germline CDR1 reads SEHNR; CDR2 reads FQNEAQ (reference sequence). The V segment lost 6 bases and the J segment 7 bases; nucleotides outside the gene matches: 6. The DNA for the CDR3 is TGTGCCAGCAGACCCGGGACAGTAAATTCACCCCTCCACTTT. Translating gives CASRPGTVNSPLHF.

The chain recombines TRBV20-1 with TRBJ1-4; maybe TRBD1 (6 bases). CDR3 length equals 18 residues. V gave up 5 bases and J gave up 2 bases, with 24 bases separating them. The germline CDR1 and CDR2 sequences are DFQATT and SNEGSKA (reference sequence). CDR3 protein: CSAGPPWGGRSTNEKLFF. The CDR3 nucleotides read TGCAGTGCTGGTCCCCCTTGGGGGGGGCGAAGCACTAATGAAAAACTGTTTTTT.

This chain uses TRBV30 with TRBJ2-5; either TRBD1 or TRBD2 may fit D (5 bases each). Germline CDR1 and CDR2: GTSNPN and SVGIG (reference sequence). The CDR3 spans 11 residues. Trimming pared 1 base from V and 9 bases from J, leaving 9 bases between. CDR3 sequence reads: CAWSGMGAQYF. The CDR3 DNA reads TGTGCCTGGAGTGGAATGGGGGCCCAGTACTTC.

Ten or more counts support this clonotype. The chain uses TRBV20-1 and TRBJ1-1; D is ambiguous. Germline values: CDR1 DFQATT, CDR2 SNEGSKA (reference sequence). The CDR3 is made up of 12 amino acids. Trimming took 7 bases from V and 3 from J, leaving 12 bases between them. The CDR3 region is CSVPFLDTEAFF. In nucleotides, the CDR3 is TGCAGTGTCCCGTTCTTGGACACTGAAGCTTTCTTT.

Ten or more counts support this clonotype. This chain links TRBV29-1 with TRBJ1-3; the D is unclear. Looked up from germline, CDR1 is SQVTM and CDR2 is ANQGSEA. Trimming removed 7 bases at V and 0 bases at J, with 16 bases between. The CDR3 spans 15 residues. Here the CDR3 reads CSATAQRYSGNTIYF. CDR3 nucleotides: TGCAGCGCTACCGCTCAGCGCTACTCTGGAAACACCATATATTTT.

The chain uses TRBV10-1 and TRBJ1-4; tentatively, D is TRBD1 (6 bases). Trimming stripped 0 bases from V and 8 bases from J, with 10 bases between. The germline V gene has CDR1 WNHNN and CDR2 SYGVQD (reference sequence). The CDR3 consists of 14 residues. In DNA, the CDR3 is TGCGCCAGCAGTGAGTCAAGGGGGGAAGAAAAACTGTTTTTT. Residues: CASSESRGEEKLFF.

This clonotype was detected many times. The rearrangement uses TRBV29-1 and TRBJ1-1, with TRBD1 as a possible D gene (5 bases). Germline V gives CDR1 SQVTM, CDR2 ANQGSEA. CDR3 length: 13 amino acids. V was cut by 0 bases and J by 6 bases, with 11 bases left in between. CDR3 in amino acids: CSVEDRGWAEAFF. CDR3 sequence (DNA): TGCAGCGTTGAAGATCGGGGGTGGGCTGAAGCTTTCTTT.

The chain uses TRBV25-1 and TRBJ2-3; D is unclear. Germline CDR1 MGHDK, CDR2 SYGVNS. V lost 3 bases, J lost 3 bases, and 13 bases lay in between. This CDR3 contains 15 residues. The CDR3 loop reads CASSDSGRLTDTQYF. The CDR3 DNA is TGTGCCAGCAGTGACTCCGGCAGGTTAACAGATACGCAGTATTTT.

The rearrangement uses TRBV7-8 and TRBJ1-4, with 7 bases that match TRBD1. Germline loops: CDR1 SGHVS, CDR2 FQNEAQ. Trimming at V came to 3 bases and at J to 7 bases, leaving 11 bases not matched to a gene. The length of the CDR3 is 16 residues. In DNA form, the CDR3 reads TGTGCCAGCAGCTTGGGGACAGTTTCATTCCTTGAAAAACTGTTTTTT. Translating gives CASSLGTVSFLEKLFF. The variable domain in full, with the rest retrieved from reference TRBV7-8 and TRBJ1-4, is GAGVSQSPRYKVAKRGQDVALRCDPISGHVSLFWYQQALGQGPEFLTYFQNEAQLDKSGLPSDRFFAERPEGSVSTLKIQRTQQEDSAVYLCASSLGTVSFLEKLFFGSGTQLSVL.

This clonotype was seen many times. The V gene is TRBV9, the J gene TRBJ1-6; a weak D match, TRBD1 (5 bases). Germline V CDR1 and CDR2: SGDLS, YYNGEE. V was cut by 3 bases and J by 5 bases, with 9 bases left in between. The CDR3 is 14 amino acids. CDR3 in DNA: TGTGCCAGCAGCGGGGGGGATAATAATTCACCCCTCCACTTT. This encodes CASSGGDNNSPLHF.

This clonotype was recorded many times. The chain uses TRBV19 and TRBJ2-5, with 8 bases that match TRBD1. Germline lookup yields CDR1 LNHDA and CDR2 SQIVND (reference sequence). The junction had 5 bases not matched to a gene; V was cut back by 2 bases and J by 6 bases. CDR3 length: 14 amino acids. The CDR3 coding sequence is TGTGCCAGTAGTATAAGGACAGGGACACAGACCCAGTACTTC. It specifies CASSIRTGTQTQYF.